The 26 T cell receptor beta chains in this list originate from one sample, sequenced in a study of molecular identifiers for immune sequencing clone quantification. TCRdb passed the PCR reads through MiXCR, listing each CDR3 protein once. In the table there are more than 250,000 distinct CDR3 sequences, about 20% of which are singletons. Material for sequencing was naive CD8+ T cells from blood, with Jurkat cell RNA spiked in. Subset in this sample: FACS-sorted CD8+CD4-CCR7+CD45RA+ naive T cells. These TCRs come from a human donor in good health. Some libraries in this study had Jurkat cell RNA spiked in.

This rearrangement joins TRBV27 to TRBJ2-3; no clear D. Looked up from germline, CDR1 is MNHEY and CDR2 is SMNVEV (reference sequence). V was trimmed by 0 bases and J by 2 bases, leaving 9 bases between them. This CDR3 has 15 residues. The CDR3 region is CASSLSWPYTDTQYF. The CDR3 nucleotides are TGTGCCAGCAGTTTATCTTGGCCTTACACAGATACGCAGTATTTT.

This clonotype was found a few times. The chain couples TRBV7-9 to TRBJ2-7; no firm D call. Germline V gene lookup returns CDR1 SEHNR and CDR2 FQNEAQ (reference sequence). Trimming took off 8 bases at V and 2 bases at J, with 16 bases between the two ends. This CDR3 region has 14 residues. The CDR3 loop is CASGSRTDTYEQYF. CDR3 sequence (DNA): TGTGCCAGCGGCTCCCGGACCGATACCTACGAGCAGTACTTC.

This clonotype was recorded many times. This chain links TRBV7-6 with TRBJ2-7, with TRBD1 matching 7 bases. Trimming took 5 bases from V and 4 from J; bases not matched to a gene: 14. The CDR3 has 16 residues. Germline V gene lookup returns CDR1 SGHVS and CDR2 FNYEAQ. The CDR3 region has the DNA TGTGCCAGCAGCCTCTCCCCCCGGGACAGTCCTTACGAGCAGTACTTC. It codes for CASSLSPRDSPYEQYF.

This clonotype was recorded many times. The rearrangement joins TRBV9 to TRBJ2-3; unclear D gene. Germline V gene data show CDR1 as SGDLS and CDR2 as YYNGEE. With 0 bases removed from V and 5 bases from J, the gap between germline ends came to 13 bases. This CDR3 is 15 amino acids long. CDR3 region: CASSVATTGQDTQYF. CDR3 in DNA: TGTGCCAGCAGCGTAGCTACAACGGGCCAAGATACGCAGTATTTT.

This clonotype has ten or more counts. The chain recombines TRBV15 with TRBJ1-5; D remains unclear. Looked up from germline, CDR1 is LNHNV and CDR2 is YYDKDF (reference sequence). V was clipped by 1 base and J by 1 base, with 5 bases between them. There are 14 residues in the CDR3. The CDR3 here is CATSRAQSNQPQHF. In nucleotides, the CDR3 is TGTGCCACCAGCAGAGCCCAGAGCAATCAGCCCCAGCATTTT.

On this clonotype itself: This could be a read error, since a much larger clone is one nucleotide away. This chain joins TRBV19 and TRBJ2-5, with 10 bases lining up with TRBD2. Germline values: CDR1 LNHDA, CDR2 SQIVND (reference sequence). The V gene end was trimmed by 8 bases and the J gene end by 3 bases; junction bases not matched to a gene: 9. The CDR3 sequence is 15 residues long. CDR3 nucleotides: TGTGCCAGTGGTGAAGGACTAGCGGAGAAAGAGACCCAGTACTTC. As protein: CASGEGLAEKETQYF. Full variable domain (outside the CDR3, taken from reference TRBV19 and TRBJ2-5): DGGITQSPKYLFRKEGQNVTLSCEQNLNHDAMYWYRQDPGQGLRLIYYSQIVNDFQKGDIAEGYSVSREKKESFPLTVTSAQKNPTAFYLCASGEGLAEKETQYFGPGTRLLVL.

Regarding this clonotype: A read error may be the cause here, since a much bigger clone is one base away. The rearrangement uses TRBV6-5 and TRBJ1-1, with TRBD1 matching over 8 bases. Germline values: CDR1 MNHEY, CDR2 SVGAGI. The length of the CDR3 is 14 residues. V was pared by 4 bases and J by 4 bases, with 5 bases of the junction left unmatched. The CDR3 loop reads CASSSHTGGTEAFF. As DNA, the CDR3 is TGTGCCAGCAGTTCCCATACAGGGGGCACTGAAGCTTTCTTT.

This clonotype was found many times. V is TRBV19 and J is TRBJ1-4, with unresolved D. Germline CDR1 reads LNHDA; CDR2 reads SQIVND (reference sequence). V was cut by 7 bases and J by 8 bases, with 23 bases left in between. The CDR3 has 16 residues. The CDR3 loop is CASNFGLKRQREKLFF. CDR3 coding DNA: TGTGCCAGTAATTTCGGACTGAAACGACAACGGGAAAAACTGTTTTTT.

This clonotype was seen ten or more times. This chain connects TRBV4-3 to TRBJ2-1, with D unclear. Germline V gene lookup returns CDR1 LGHNA and CDR2 YSLEER. Trimming pared 1 base from V and 4 bases from J, leaving 14 bases between. The CDR3 totals 16 residues. CDR3 sequence: CASSQVLSPRYNEQFF. The CDR3 nucleotides read TGCGCCAGCAGCCAAGTGCTTAGTCCAAGATACAATGAGCAGTTCTTC.

With regard to this clonotype: This could be a read error, since a much larger clone is one nucleotide away. The rearrangement links TRBV11-2 to TRBJ2-3; no firm D call. CDR1 and CDR2 (germline): SGHAT, FQNNGV. The CDR3 is 16 residues long. The CDR3 spells CASGLGFKSSTDTQYF. The CDR3 nucleotides are TGTGCCAGCGGCTTAGGGTTTAAATCTAGCACAGATACGCAGTATTTT. The entire variable domain, with the rest obtained from reference TRBV11-2 and TRBJ2-3, is as follows: EAGVAQSPRYKIIEKRQSVAFWCNPISGHATLYWYQQILGQGPKLLIQFQNNGVVDDSQLPKDRFSAERLKGVDSTLKIQPAKLEDSAVYLCASGLGFKSSTDTQYFGPGTRLTVL.

The J gene is TRBJ2-2, the V gene TRBV13; a weak D match, TRBD1 (6 bases). Germline CDR1 PRHDT, CDR2 FYEKMQ (reference sequence). V was clipped by 5 bases and J by 0 bases, with 16 bases between them. CDR3 length: 17 amino acids. The CDR3 coding sequence is TGTGCCAGCAGCATAAAGGGACAACTTTCGAACACCGGGGAGCTGTTTTTT. Its translation: CASSIKGQLSNTGELFF.

Remarks on this clonotype: A much larger clonotype is one base distant, so this may be a read error. The rearrangement links TRBV6-5 to TRBJ2-7; 7 bases agree with TRBD2. The V segment lost 5 bases and the J segment 5 bases; nucleotides outside the gene matches: 12. CDR3 length: 15 residues. The germline V gene encodes CDR1 MNHEY and CDR2 SVGAGI. The CDR3 loop is CASSRAGGRSDEQYF. CDR3 DNA sequence: TGTGCCAGCAGTCGCGCTGGCGGGAGAAGCGACGAGCAGTACTTC.

This clonotype was seen a few times. J is TRBJ1-1 and V is TRBV27; D might be TRBD1 (5 bases). Per the germline V gene, CDR1 is MNHEY and CDR2 is SMNVEV (reference sequence). The CDR3 is 14 amino acids. Trimming took 6 bases from V and 4 from J, leaving 15 bases between them. The CDR3 reads CASSPARVGTEAFF. CDR3 sequence (DNA): TGTGCCAGCAGCCCCGCCAGGGTTGGCACTGAAGCTTTCTTT.

The table lists this clonotype with a count of one. The chain joins TRBV29-1 to TRBJ2-2; D unresolved. Trimming shortened V by 6 bases and J by 4 bases, and 9 bases separated the two germline ends. Germline CDR1 is SQVTM and CDR2 is ANQGSEA. The CDR3 contains 12 residues. The CDR3 sequence is CSVLETTGELFF. CDR3 nucleotide sequence: TGCAGCGTCTTGGAAACCACCGGGGAGCTGTTTTTT.

This clonotype was seen many times. The genes are TRBV7-9 and TRBJ2-3, with D hard to call. The CDR3 totals 13 residues. In germline, CDR1 is SEHNR, CDR2 FQNEAQ (reference sequence). Between the trimmed V and J ends, which lost 1 base and 1 base, there was a span of 3 bases. CDR3 residues: CASSLEGTDTQYF. Here the CDR3 DNA reads TGTGCCAGCAGCTTAGAGGGCACAGATACGCAGTATTTT.

Comments on this clonotype: A much more abundant neighbour one base away suggests this may be a read error. V gene TRBV7-6 combines with J gene TRBJ2-7; 11 bases line up with TRBD1. The germline V gene encodes CDR1 SGHVS and CDR2 FNYEAQ. V lost 1 base to trimming and J lost 3 bases; unmatched junction nucleotides: 8. This CDR3 region has 17 residues. The DNA of the CDR3 is TGTGCCAGCAGCTTAGGTCTCAGGACAGGGGGCAACTACGAGCAGTACTTC. Translation: CASSLGLRTGGNYEQYF.

This clonotype showed up many times. V usage is TRBV7-9 and J usage is TRBJ2-5, with TRBD2 as a possible D gene (6 bases). This CDR3 is built from 15 residues. Trimming removed 1 base from V and 3 bases from J, with 12 bases in between. The germline V gene encodes CDR1 SEHNR and CDR2 FQNEAQ (reference sequence). The CDR3 is CASSLVGGPKETQYF. In DNA, the CDR3 is TGTGCCAGCAGCTTAGTAGGAGGGCCGAAAGAGACCCAGTACTTC.

This clonotype has a count of ten or more. V gene TRBV11-2 combines with J gene TRBJ2-1; 9 nucleotides match TRBD1. After removal of 6 bases from V and 0 bases from J, the junction contained 3 bases not matched to a gene. The CDR3 spans 15 residues. From germline, CDR1 is SGHAT and CDR2 FQNNGV. The CDR3 nucleotides read TGTGCCAGCAGTGGACAGGGGAGCTCCTACAATGAGCAGTTCTTC. Its protein product is CASSGQGSSYNEQFF.

Regarding this clonotype: The junction and the germline gene differ at one end; a read error may be behind it. The gene calls are TRBV7-9 and TRBJ2-3; D might be TRBD1 (6 bases). Germline CDR1 and CDR2: SEHNR and FQNEAQ (reference sequence). The CDR3 runs 17 residues. CDR3 protein: CASSFLPTGPSTGTQYF. The CDR3 region has the DNA TGTGCCAGCAGCTTCCTACCGACAGGCCCATCCACAGGTACGCAGTATTTT. Full variable domain (missing parts from reference TRBV7-9 and TRBJ2-3): DTGVSQNPRHKITKRGQNVTFRCDPISEHNRLYWYRQTLGQGPEFLTYFQNEAQLEKSRLLSDRFSAERPKGSFSTLEIQRTEQGDSAMYLCASSFLPTGPSTGTQYFGPGTRLTVL.

Notes on this clonotype: Being one base from a much bigger clone, this may be a read error. The chain links TRBV7-9 to TRBJ2-5; no reliable D call. CDR1 and CDR2 from the germline V gene are SEHNR and FQNEAQ (reference sequence). This CDR3 comprises 14 residues. As DNA, the CDR3 is TGTGCCAGCAGCTTAGGACCTTTCCAAGAGACCCAGTGCTTC. Translating gives CASSLGPFQETQCF.

This clonotype has only a few counts. Relative to the germline gene, one junction end is altered; a read error may explain this. This sequence joins TRBV28 and TRBJ2-7; 9 bases align to TRBD2. CDR3 length equals 11 residues. The germline CDR1 and CDR2 sequences are MDHEN and SYDVKM. The CDR3: CASSTLAGEHF. In DNA form, the CDR3 reads TGTGCCAGCAGTACCTTAGCGGGAGAACACTTC.

This clonotype was seen at least ten times. The chain combines TRBV20-1 with TRBJ2-3, with D perhaps TRBD2 (6 bases). V was shortened by 1 base and J by 9 bases, with 17 bases between the two germline ends. Germline loops: CDR1 DFQATT, CDR2 SNEGSKA (reference sequence). This CDR3 region has 14 residues. The CDR3 loop is CSARVAELGYTQYF. As DNA, the CDR3 is TGCAGTGCTAGAGTAGCGGAACTGGGTTACACGCAGTATTTT.

Ten or more counts support this clonotype. V is TRBV7-9 and J is TRBJ1-1; no clear D gene. The germline V gene encodes CDR1 SEHNR and CDR2 FQNEAQ (reference sequence). The CDR3 length is 13 residues. The V gene lost 5 bases and the J gene lost 0 bases, with 7 bases spanning the gap. DNA for the CDR3: TGTGCCAGCAGCGGGCCTTTGAACACTGAAGCTTTCTTT. Translated, it gives CASSGPLNTEAFF.

For this clonotype: This may come from a read error, since a much larger clone is one base off. This chain links TRBV5-1 with TRBJ1-1; D possibly corresponds to TRBD1 (6 bases). The V end was cut by 2 bases, the J end by 3 bases, with 14 bases between. Germline loops: CDR1 SGHRS, CDR2 YFSETQ. The CDR3 spans 15 residues. The CDR3 DNA sequence: TGCGCCAGCAGCTTTTCCCAGGGGATGGACACTGAAGCTTTCTTT. Translation gives CASSFSQGMDTEAFF.

In this sample, this clonotype turned up many times. The chain joins TRBV4-1 to TRBJ1-4, with D uncertain. V was shortened by 0 bases and J by 5 bases, with 13 bases between the two germline ends. In germline, CDR1 is MGHRA, CDR2 YSYEKL. CDR3 length equals 16 residues. DNA of the CDR3: TGCGCCAGCAGCCAAGAACAGCCAAACCCCAATGAAAAACTGTTTTTT. Translation gives CASSQEQPNPNEKLFF.

This clonotype was recorded many times. This chain uses TRBV5-8 with TRBJ1-1; D may be TRBD1 (6 bases). Trimming stripped 9 bases from V and 5 bases from J, with 29 bases between. The CDR3 contains 17 residues. Germline CDR1 and CDR2: SGHTS and YDEGEE. CDR3 sequence reads: CATNLVYLRDRSTEAFF. CDR3 sequence (DNA): TGTGCCACAAACCTAGTCTATCTCAGAGACAGGTCGACTGAAGCTTTCTTT.